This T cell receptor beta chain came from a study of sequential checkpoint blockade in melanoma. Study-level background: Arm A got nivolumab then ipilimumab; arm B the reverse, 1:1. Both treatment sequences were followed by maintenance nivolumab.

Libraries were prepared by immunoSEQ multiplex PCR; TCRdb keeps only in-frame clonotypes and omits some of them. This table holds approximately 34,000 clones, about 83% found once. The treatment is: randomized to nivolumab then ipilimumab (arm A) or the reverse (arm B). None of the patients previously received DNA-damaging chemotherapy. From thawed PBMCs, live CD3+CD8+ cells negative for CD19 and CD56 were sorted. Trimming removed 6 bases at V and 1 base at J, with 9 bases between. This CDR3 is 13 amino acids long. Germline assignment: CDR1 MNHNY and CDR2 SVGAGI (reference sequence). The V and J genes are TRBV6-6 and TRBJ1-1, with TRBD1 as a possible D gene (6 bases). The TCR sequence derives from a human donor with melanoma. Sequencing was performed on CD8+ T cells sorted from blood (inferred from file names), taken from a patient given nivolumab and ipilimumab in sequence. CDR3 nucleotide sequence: TGTGCCAGCAGCCACAGGGAGAACACTGAAGCTTTCTTT. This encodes CASSHRENTEAFF.